This section outlines one TCR beta chain sequence together with its context. Its target is unknown. These data come from a study of CD8+CD57+ T cells in acquired aplastic anemia. Across the whole study: Yields of DNA that came from sorted CD4+ and CD8+ cells averaged roughly 3.2 ug. Findings of the study overall: Levels of CD8+ Simpson's diversity were not significantly distinct in patients versus controls. Common to patients and controls were twenty-nine CD8+ CDR3 sequences.

J was trimmed by 6 bases and V by 6 bases; bases with no gene match: 7. The CDR3 sequence is 15 residues long. The germline CDR1 and CDR2 sequences are MGHDK and SYGVNS. Template material for TCR beta VDJ and CDR3 profiling consisted of genomic DNA. TCRdb called the reads again in MiXCR, with one record for every CDR3 protein. The sample has 450,000 to 550,000 distinct CDR3 sequences, around 30% seen once. Previously, flow cytometry had revealed CD8+CD57+ cell expansion in the patients chosen for sequencing. Among the patients, all had severe acquired aplastic anemia. This TCR was recovered from a human donor with aplastic anemia. V is TRBV25-1 and J is TRBJ2-7; 14 bases map to TRBD2. Source material: sorted CD4+, CD8+, or CD8+CD57+ T cells (not recorded which) from PBMCs. The DNA of the CDR3 is TGTGCCAGCAGCTGGACTAGCGGGGGGTCCCGCGAGCAGTACTTC. It specifies CASSWTSGGSREQYF.